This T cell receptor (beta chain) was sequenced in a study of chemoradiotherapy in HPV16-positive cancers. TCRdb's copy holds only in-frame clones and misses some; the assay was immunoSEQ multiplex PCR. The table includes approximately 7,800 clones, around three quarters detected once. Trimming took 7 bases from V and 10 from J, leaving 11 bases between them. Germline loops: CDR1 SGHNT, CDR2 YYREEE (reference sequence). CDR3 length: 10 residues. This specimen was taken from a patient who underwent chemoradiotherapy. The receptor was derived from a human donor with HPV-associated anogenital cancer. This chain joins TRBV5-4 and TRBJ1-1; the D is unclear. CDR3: CASPELGAFF. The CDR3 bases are TGTGCCAGCCCCGAGTTGGGAGCTTTCTTT.